Below, 7 T cell receptor beta chains from the same sample are listed, as sequenced in a study of blood T cell repertoires in COVID-19. Sequenced by immunoSEQ multiplex PCR; TCRdb stores in-frame clones only, minus some. This table holds roughly 240,000 clones, about 83% found once. What was sequenced was PBMCs or T cells enriched from blood (not recorded which). The receptors come from a woman in her thirties or forties who had been exposed to COVID-19.

The V call is TRBV29-1, the J call TRBJ2-1; 8 positions match TRBD1. The CDR3 covers 15 residues. Germline V gene data show CDR1 as SQVTM and CDR2 as ANQGSEA. Unmatched junction bases numbered 9, after V lost 4 bases and J lost 4 bases. CDR3 region: CSVGQGATVYNEQFF. The CDR3 bases are TGCAGCGTTGGCCAGGGGGCAACGGTTTACAATGAGCAGTTCTTC.

The chain carries TRBV5-1 and TRBJ1-3, with D maybe TRBD1 (6 bases). Trimming pared 4 bases from V and 4 bases from J, leaving 18 bases between. In germline, CDR1 is SGHRS, CDR2 YFSETQ. The CDR3 sequence is 16 residues long. Here the CDR3 DNA reads TGCGCCAGCAGCCGCTACTTAGGGGGGGCAGGAAACACCATATATTTT. Its protein is CASSRYLGGAGNTIYF.

The CDR3 bases are TGCGCCAGCAGCTGGCCAGGTGAAGCTTTCTTT. This sequence encodes CASSWPGEAFF. This chain uses TRBV5-1 with TRBJ1-1; D gene uncertain. The germline gives CDR1 SGHRS, CDR2 YFSETQ. CDR3 length: 11 residues. Trimming shortened V by 3 bases and J by 7 bases, and 7 bases separated the two germline ends.

In DNA form, the CDR3 reads TGTGCCAGCAGCCTCGGACAGGGCACCGGGGCCAACGTCCTGACTTTC. It translates to CASSLGQGTGANVLTF. The chain carries TRBV7-2 and TRBJ2-6, with TRBD1 matching over 8 bases. There are 16 residues in the CDR3. The V gene's germline CDR1 is SGHTA and CDR2 FQGNSA. V shed 5 bases, J shed 4 bases, and the junction held 7 bases outside the gene matches. Looking up the rest from reference TRBV7-2 and TRBJ2-6 gives the full variable domain: GAGVSQSPSNKVTEKGKDVELRCDPISGHTALYWYRQSLGQGLEFLIYFQGNSAPDKSGLPSDRFSAERTGGSVSTLTIQRTQQEDSAVYLCASSLGQGTGANVLTFGAGSRLTVL.

V usage is TRBV19 and J usage is TRBJ2-3, with a weak D call TRBD2 (7 bases). Germline CDR1 LNHDA, CDR2 SQIVND (reference sequence). V lost 5 bases and J lost 5, with 20 bases in between. The length of the CDR3 is 16 residues. CDR3 protein: CASSHPGGAEGDTQYF. The CDR3 DNA is TGTGCCAGTAGTCACCCTGGGGGGGCAGAGGGAGATACGCAGTATTTT.

This clone was counted once. The V and J genes are TRBV28 and TRBJ2-1, with D tentatively TRBD1 (5 bases). The V gene's germline CDR1 is MDHEN and CDR2 SYDVKM. This CDR3 has 13 residues. Trimming removed 10 bases from V and 4 bases from J, with 14 bases in between. The CDR3 here is CATTTVTYNEQFF. CDR3 DNA: TGTGCCACCACGACAGTCACATACAATGAGCAGTTCTTC.

The chain uses TRBV19 and TRBJ2-1; weak D call: TRBD1 (5 bases). Trimming stripped 4 bases from V and 2 bases from J, with 9 bases between. CDR3 size: 14 residues. Germline lookup yields CDR1 LNHDA and CDR2 SQIVND (reference sequence). This CDR3 is CASSSQGTYNEQFF. CDR3 bases: TGTGCCAGTAGTAGCCAGGGAACCTACAATGAGCAGTTCTTC.